This record concerns one T cell receptor beta chain sequence. What this receptor recognizes is not known. There are no base qualities to consult, and no much larger clone falls within one base. TCR beta repertoires were profiled from peripheral blood of 13 young patients with multiple sclerosis to demonstrate the VDJtools post-analysis software. Multiple sclerosis patients were children and adolescents aged roughly 6 to 15 years. The data were taken from a study of post-analysis software for immune sequencing data (dated by TCRdb to the mid-2010s). In the study overall: Relapsing-remitting, secondary progressive and progressive-relapsing multiple sclerosis were recorded as disease courses, and subtype annotation was lacking for some patients. The patient repertoires were compared against approximately eleven previously published healthy control repertoires obtained from donors aged 6 to 25 years. A subset of samples was prepared in parallel using single-end sample barcoding, then pooled and co-amplified after Illumina adapter ligation.

Receptors were amplified or captured by PCR. TCRdb records Illumina HiSeq 2500 as the sequencer. To reduce PCR and sequencing biases, unique molecular identifiers were built into the TCR beta cDNA libraries. Every 1 to 10 million input T cells yielded approximately 500,000 cDNA molecules, meaning each molecule approximated one T cell. The same protocol used for the earlier healthy control dataset was applied to prepare and sequence the patient libraries. Within a given batch, samples were prepared together, multiplexed and sequenced on the same HiSeq lane. For the original study's pipeline: MIGEC handled the raw barcoded reads, throwing out single-read molecular identifier groups before consensus assembly and CDR3 extraction. VDJtools was used for post-analysis of the clonotype tables, with diversity normalized by down-sampling every dataset to the smallest sample size. In repertoire overlap clustering, CDR3 amino acid sequences, but not nucleotide sequences, were matched to correct batch-related cross-sample contamination. TCRdb reworked the public reads: Q25 trimming with fastp, MiXCR clone assembly, productive beta chains retained. Rows are unified per CDR3 protein, each entry keeping the most common DNA and genes. The V and J calls come from TCRdb's annotation, not from the publication. The sample records 800,000 to 950,000 distinct CDR3 sequences, roughly 50% of which are singletons. 4.6% of the sample lies in the top ten.

Study-level results and caveats: Patients showed significantly higher frequencies than controls for roughly 5 TRBV segments, among them TRBV5-6, TRBV5-1 and TRBV20-1. Significantly lower normalized Chao1 diversity was found in multiple sclerosis patients than in controls, suggesting substantial peripheral T-cell clonal expansion. Direct clustering with F measure showed strong co-clustering of samples prepared in the same batch, prompting a batch-effect correction. The control group was slightly older than the multiple sclerosis patient group.

Looking up the germline V gene yields CDR1 LGHNA and CDR2 YNFKEQ. The CDR3 goes from the cysteine to the phenylalanine over 15 residues. Just the 45-base CDR3 DNA is kept, in frame starting at base 1. Deletion took 0 bases off V and 3 bases off J, with a span of 11 bases between the germline ends. The sample consisted of blood. Recombination connected TRBV4-2 to TRBJ1-2; no D gene call is confident. The source of this sequence is a girl aged 5-17 years with multiple sclerosis. The CDR3 loop reads CASSQEGHADYGYTF. The DNA is TGTGCCAGCAGCCAAGAGGGCCACGCCGACTATGGCTACACCTTC.